The rows below give T cell receptor beta chains drawn from one sample of a study of vaccination effects on CD4 cells after COVID-19. These receptors' antigens are unknown. TCRdb's table, derived via immunoSEQ multiplex PCR, lists solely in-frame clones and lacks some. The repertoire consists of around 30,000 clones, with approximately 69% occurring once and the leading ten covering 18%. The input for sequencing was CD4+ T cells from PBMCs cultured with SARS-CoV-2 spike peptides, taken before COVID-19 vaccination. The receptors here all came from a human donor who had a prior SARS-CoV-2 infection. Both conserved end residues are part of each CDR3. A D gene is named only where the DNA matches it firmly. The listing skips clone size in some rows; elsewhere it reads once, few, many or a size class.

size: NA; D: NA; J: TRBJ2-2; V: TRBV1; CDR3: CTSSHRRLAGGPGELFF; DNA: TGCACCAGCAGCCACCGCAGACTAGCGGGAGGTCCCGGGGAGCTGTTTTTT
size: NA; D: NA; J: TRBJ2-7; V: TRBV23-1; CDR3: CASSQPDRDSSYEQYF; DNA: TGCGCCAGCAGTCAACCGGACAGAGATAGCTCCTACGAGCAGTACTTC
size: few; D: NA; J: TRBJ2-6; V: TRBV4-3; CDR3: CASSNGGSGANVLTF; DNA: TGCGCCAGCAGCAATGGGGGATCAGGGGCCAACGTCCTGACTTTC
size: NA; D: NA; J: TRBJ2-3; V: TRBV6-2/TRBV6-3; CDR3: CASSTTLDTQYF; DNA: TGTGCCAGCAGTACCACCTTAGATACGCAGTATTTT
size: NA; D: NA; J: TRBJ1-1; V: TRBV13; CDR3: CASSLMQARGTEAFF; DNA: TGTGCCAGCAGCTTAATGCAGGCCCGAGGTACTGAAGCTTTCTTT
size: NA; D: NA; J: TRBJ1-2; V: TRBV12-3/TRBV12-4; CDR3: CASSFSENYGYTF; DNA: TGTGCCAGCAGTTTTTCGGAAAACTATGGCTACACCTTC
size: NA; D: NA; J: TRBJ1-5; V: TRBV28; CDR3: CASSPGTAQPQHF; DNA: TGTGCCAGCAGTCCCGGGACTGCTCAGCCCCAGCATTTT
size: NA; D: NA; J: TRBJ1-4; V: TRBV2; CDR3: CASTPNRGTNEKLFF; DNA: TGTGCCAGCACCCCAAATCGGGGAACTAATGAAAAACTGTTTTTT
size: NA; D: NA; J: TRBJ1-6; V: TRBV6-5; CDR3: CASRNRVSPLHF; DNA: TGTGCCAGCAGGAACAGGGTTTCACCCCTCCACTTT
size: NA; D: NA; J: TRBJ1-5; V: TRBV19; CDR3: CASSPIQGQPQHF; DNA: TGTGCCAGTAGTCCCATACAAGGGCAGCCCCAGCATTTT
size: few; D: NA; J: TRBJ1-1; V: TRBV30; CDR3: CAWSVGGRLEAFF; DNA: TGTGCCTGGAGTGTCGGCGGGCGGCTAGAAGCTTTCTTT
size: NA; D: NA; J: TRBJ1-3; V: TRBV7-3; CDR3: CASSSGFGNTIYF; DNA: TGTGCCAGCAGCTCGGGTTTTGGAAACACCATATATTTT
size: once; D: NA; J: TRBJ1-1; V: TRBV11-2; CDR3: CASSFWPKTMNTEAFF; DNA: TGTGCCAGCAGCTTTTGGCCCAAAACCATGAACACTGAAGCTTTCTTT
size: NA; D: NA; J: TRBJ2-1; V: TRBV24-1; CDR3: CATSVAQGLSNEQFF; DNA: TGTGCCACCAGTGTCGCGCAGGGTCTCTCCAATGAGCAGTTCTTC
size: NA; D: NA; J: TRBJ1-1; V: TRBV7-2; CDR3: CASSAVILNEGVTEAFF; DNA: TGTGCCAGCAGCGCAGTCATTTTAAACGAAGGGGTCACTGAAGCTTTCTTT
size: NA; D: NA; J: TRBJ1-1; V: TRBV5-1; CDR3: CASHSHQNTEAFF; DNA: TGCGCCAGCCACTCCCACCAGAACACTGAAGCTTTCTTT
size: NA; D: TRBD1; J: TRBJ1-1; V: TRBV5-1; CDR3: CASSSGQLTEAFF; DNA: TGCGCCAGCAGCTCGGGACAGCTCACTGAAGCTTTCTTT
size: NA; D: NA; J: TRBJ2-7; V: TRBV29-1; CDR3: CSVRGLRPTEQYF; DNA: TGCAGCGTCCGGGGCTTGAGGCCAACCGAGCAGTACTTC
size: few; D: NA; J: TRBJ2-1; V: TRBV7-2; CDR3: CASSLRGGGGVEQFF; DNA: TGTGCCAGCAGCTTAAGAGGCGGAGGCGGTGTTGAGCAGTTCTTC
size: NA; D: NA; J: TRBJ2-5; V: TRBV5-4; CDR3: CASSSVGGKEETQYF; DNA: TGTGCCAGCAGCTCGGTAGGAGGGAAAGAAGAGACCCAGTACTTC
size: NA; D: TRBD2; J: TRBJ2-5; V: TRBV3-1/TRBV3-2; CDR3: CASSPGPWTSGKETQYF; DNA: TGTGCCAGCAGCCCAGGCCCTTGGACTAGCGGGAAAGAGACCCAGTACTTC
size: NA; D: TRBD2; J: TRBJ2-1; V: TRBV7-9; CDR3: CASSRLYSGNYEQFF; DNA: TGTGCCAGCAGCCGATTATATAGCGGGAACTATGAGCAGTTCTTC
size: NA; D: TRBD2; J: TRBJ2-1; V: TRBV5-6; CDR3: CASSLEYGLAGGEFF; DNA: TGTGCCAGCAGCTTGGAGTATGGACTAGCGGGGGGGGAGTTCTTC
size: NA; D: NA; J: TRBJ2-1; V: TRBV11-2; CDR3: CASSLDLGRSYNEQFF; DNA: TGTGCCAGCAGCTTAGATCTGGGGCGCTCCTACAATGAGCAGTTCTTC
size: few; D: NA; J: TRBJ2-3; V: TRBV7-3; CDR3: CASSLSGADTQYF; DNA: TGTGCCAGCAGCTTAAGCGGGGCAGATACGCAGTATTTT
size: NA; D: NA; J: TRBJ1-2; V: TRBV5-1; CDR3: CASSFSAWTVDGGYTF; DNA: TGCGCCAGCAGCTTTTCGGCTTGGACAGTCGATGGCGGCTACACCTTC
size: NA; D: NA; J: TRBJ2-7; V: TRBV7-2; CDR3: CASTTLGGEPYEQYF; DNA: TGTGCCAGCACAACCCTGGGAGGAGAACCCTACGAGCAGTACTTC